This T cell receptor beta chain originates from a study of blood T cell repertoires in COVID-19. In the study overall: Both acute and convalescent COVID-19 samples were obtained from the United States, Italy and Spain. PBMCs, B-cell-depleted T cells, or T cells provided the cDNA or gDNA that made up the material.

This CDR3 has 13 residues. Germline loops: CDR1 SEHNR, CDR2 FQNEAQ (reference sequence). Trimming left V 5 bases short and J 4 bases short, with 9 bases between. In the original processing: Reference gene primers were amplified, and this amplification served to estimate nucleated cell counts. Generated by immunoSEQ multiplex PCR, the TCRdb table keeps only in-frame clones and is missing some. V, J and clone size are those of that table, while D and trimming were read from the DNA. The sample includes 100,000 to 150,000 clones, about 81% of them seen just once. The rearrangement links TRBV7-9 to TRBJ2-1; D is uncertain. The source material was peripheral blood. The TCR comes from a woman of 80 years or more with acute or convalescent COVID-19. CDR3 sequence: CASSLKRYNEQFF. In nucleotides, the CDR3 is TGTGCCAGCAGCCTAAAAAGATACAATGAGCAGTTCTTC.